The 9 T cell receptor beta chains given below trace back to one sample, sequenced in a study of beta chain features in type 1 diabetes. Study-level findings and limits: Moderate yet significant TCRB CDR3 shortening was seen in Type 1 diabetes patients in all four CD4+ subsets.

Their cognate antigens are unknown. Expressed TCRB transcripts were sequenced because the entire RNA isolate underwent reverse transcription. Profiling relied on immunoSEQ multiplex PCR, and the TCRdb table lists in-frame clones only, not all of them. The sample has 120,000 or so clones; 17% are singletons. Sequencing input: central memory CD4+ T cells from blood. These receptors were collected from a man between 18 and 29 years old with type 1 diabetes.

This clone was found a few times. The rearrangement uses TRBV28 and TRBJ2-1; 11 nucleotides match TRBD2. With 8 bases clipped from V and 5 bases from J, the junction kept 5 bases outside the gene matches. Germline lookup yields CDR1 MDHEN and CDR2 SYDVKM. This CDR3 comprises 14 residues. CDR3 DNA sequence: TGTGCCAGCCCCCCTAGCGGGGGGAACAATGAGCAGTTCTTC. It specifies CASPPSGGNNEQFF.

The genes are TRBV7-2 and TRBJ1-5, with D tentatively TRBD1 (6 bases). V was clipped by 5 bases and J by 6 bases, with 14 bases between them. The CDR3 loop spans 14 amino acids. The germline V gene encodes CDR1 SGHTA and CDR2 FQGNSA. The CDR3 region is CASSPDRTGQPQHF. The DNA of the CDR3 is TGTGCCAGCAGCCCGGACAGAACGGGTCAGCCCCAGCATTTT.

This clone has ten or more counts. The V call is TRBV5-4, the J call TRBJ2-5; 11 bases align to TRBD2. Germline V gene sequence: CDR1 SGHNT, CDR2 YYREEE (reference sequence). Unmatched junction bases numbered 2, after V lost 4 bases and J lost 3 bases. The CDR3 is made up of 14 amino acids. The CDR3 is CASSVTSGEETQYF. The CDR3 DNA is TGTGCCAGCAGCGTGACTAGCGGGGAAGAGACCCAGTACTTC.

The chain employs TRBV11-1 and TRBJ2-1; 14 bases map to TRBD2. Trimming removed 5 bases from V and 15 bases from J; junction bases left unmatched: 6. This CDR3 is built from 13 residues. Germline CDR1 is SGHAT and CDR2 is FQDESV (reference sequence). In DNA form, the CDR3 reads TGTGCCAGCAGCCCCGGACTAGCGGGGGGCAGGTTCTTC. Translation gives CASSPGLAGGRFF.

The gene calls are TRBV18 and TRBJ2-7; the match to TRBD2 covers 8 bases. The CDR3 spans 18 residues. CDR1 is KGHSH, CDR2 LQKENI, per germline. V dropped 2 bases and J dropped 0; count of bases not matched to a gene: 12. CDR3 bases: TGTGCCAGCTCACCATCCAGTGGTCAGCGGGGGAGCTCCTACGAGCAGTACTTC. Its protein product is CASSPSSGQRGSSYEQYF.

This clone was detected a few times. Different DNA sequences within this sample yield the same CDR3. The rearrangement links TRBV2 to TRBJ2-7, with D hard to call. Germline V gene data show CDR1 as SNHLY and CDR2 as FYNNEI. Trimming pared 3 bases from V and 4 bases from J, leaving 4 bases between. This CDR3 is 11 amino acids long. CDR3 loop: CASSDGYEQYF. The CDR3 coding sequence is TGTGCCAGCAGTGATGGGTACGAGCAGTACTTC.

In this sample, this clone turned up a few times. The gene calls are TRBV7-2 and TRBJ2-7; 11 nucleotides match TRBD2. Germline-derived CDR1 and CDR2 are SGHTA and FQGNSA. The CDR3 sequence is 16 residues long. With 5 bases clipped from V and 1 base from J, the junction kept 7 bases outside the gene matches. This CDR3 is CASSPTLAGASYEQYF. CDR3 in DNA: TGTGCCAGCAGCCCGACACTAGCGGGGGCTTCCTACGAGCAGTACTTC.

A few counts support this clone. J is TRBJ2-7 and V is TRBV18; D is perhaps TRBD1 (6 bases). V lost 2 bases and J 6 bases, leaving 11 bases between the germline ends. This CDR3 region has 13 residues. Germline V gene lookup returns CDR1 KGHSH and CDR2 LQKENI. CDR3 loop: CASSPAGAGEQYF. The CDR3 DNA reads as TGTGCCAGCTCACCAGCAGGGGCGGGCGAGCAGTACTTC.

The chain is built from TRBV9 and TRBJ2-3, with 7 bases identical to TRBD2. The CDR3 consists of 18 residues. The germline gives CDR1 SGDLS, CDR2 YYNGEE. With V trimmed by 0 bases and J by 0 bases, 10 bases remained unmatched. CDR3 nucleotide sequence: TGTGCCAGCAGCGTAGGTCCGGGAGGTCCGTATAGCACAGATACGCAGTATTTT. Amino acid sequence: CASSVGPGGPYSTDTQYF.